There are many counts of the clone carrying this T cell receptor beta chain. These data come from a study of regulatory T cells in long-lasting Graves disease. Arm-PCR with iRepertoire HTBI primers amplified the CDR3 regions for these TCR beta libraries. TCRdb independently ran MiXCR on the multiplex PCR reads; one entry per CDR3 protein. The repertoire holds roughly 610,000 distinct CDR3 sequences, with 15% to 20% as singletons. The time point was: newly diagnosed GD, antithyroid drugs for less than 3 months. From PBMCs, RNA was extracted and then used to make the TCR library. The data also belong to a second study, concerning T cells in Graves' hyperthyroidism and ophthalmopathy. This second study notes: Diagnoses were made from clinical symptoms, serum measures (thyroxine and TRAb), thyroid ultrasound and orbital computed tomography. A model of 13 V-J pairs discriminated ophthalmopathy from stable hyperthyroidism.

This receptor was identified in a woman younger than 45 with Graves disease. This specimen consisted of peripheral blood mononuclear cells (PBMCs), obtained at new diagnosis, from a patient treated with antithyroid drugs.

Written as DNA, the CDR3 is TGCAGTGCTAGAGTTACGTTTTCCTATGGCTACACCTTC. Residues: CSARVTFSYGYTF. The genes are TRBV20-1 and TRBJ1-2; D is unclear. CDR1 is DFQATT, CDR2 SNEGSKA, per germline (reference sequence). The V end lost 1 base, the J end lost 4 bases, and 10 bases lay between the germline ends. This CDR3 contains 13 residues.